This T cell receptor beta chain was sequenced during a study of Tregs in tolerant kidney transplant recipients. Related graft donors supplied nonmyeloablative bone marrow transplants, and mixed chimerism was transient. Trimming stripped 4 bases from V and 1 base from J, with 17 bases between. The CDR3 contains 16 residues. Germline V lookup: CDR1 KGHSY, CDR2 FQNENV. Profiled with immunoSEQ multiplex PCR; TCRdb holds only in-frame clones, not every one. This sample has nearly 50,000 clones, with approximately 89% found just once. The genes are TRBV16 and TRBJ2-7; D is possibly TRBD2 (6 bases). The specimen comprised CD8+ T cells from blood (PBMCs), sampled 12 months after the transplant. The clonotype was recovered from a human patient who received a combined kidney and bone marrow transplant. The T cells may partly be graft donor cells. DNA of the CDR3: TGTGCCAGCAGCCTCACTCAATCGGGAGAATCCTACGAGCAGTACTTC. Translating gives CASSLTQSGESYEQYF. The full variable domain, completed using reference TRBV16 and TRBJ2-7, is GEEVAQTPKHLVRGEGQKAKLYCAPIKGHSYVFWYQQVLKNEFKFLISFQNENVFDETGMPKERFSAKCLPNSPCSLEIQATKLEDSAVYFCASSLTQSGESYEQYFGPGTRLTVT.